The sequence of this T cell receptor beta chain was determined in a study of CD8 T cells in Susac syndrome (dated by TCRdb to the late 2010s). At the level of the whole study: Of the Susac syndrome patients who were sequenced, roughly six had clinically active disease and eight were in clinical remission. At the time of blood withdrawal, Susac syndrome patients were either therapy-naive, taking corticosteroids (with some also receiving IVIg), or on IVIg alone. The study used repertoire sequencing to test whether antigen drove CD8+ T cell activation and differentiation in Susac syndrome. CD8+ T cell repertoire clonality was compared between more than 9 healthy donors, some 14 Susac syndrome patients and around 15 multiple sclerosis patients. The study at large found these results: Clonal expansion was seen in Susac syndrome CD8+ repertoires, peaking in CD8+ TEMRA cells and being greater in clinically active patients than in remitting ones. In the total CD8+ and CD8+ TEMRA repertoires, sixteen and five Susac-specific public clones, respectively, were identified. The number of individuals in the TCR sequencing and HLA analysis was acknowledged as relatively small.

A word on this clonotype: Its antigen specificity is not known. Base qualities are not at hand, and no much larger clone is one base apart.

Peripheral blood CD8+ and CD4+ T cells from healthy donors, Susac syndrome patients and multiple sclerosis patients were profiled by high-throughput TCR beta sequencing. Recently defined diagnostic criteria for definite or probable disease were met by the Susac syndrome patients. Bulk CD8+ and CD4+ T cells were purified magnetically by negative isolation, whereas CD8+ TEMRA cells were enriched by FACS. Blood was drawn into EDTA tubes, processed within 24 hours, and PBMCs were isolated by density gradient centrifugation. PBMCs destined for TCR sequencing were cryopreserved in liquid nitrogen and later thawed in a 37 °C water bath. Purity of sorted or isolated CD4+, CD8+ and CD8+ TEMRA cells was at least 90%. RNA was extracted with the RNeasy kit and about 0.5 to 1 ug was reverse transcribed using random hexamers. TCR beta CDR3 regions were amplified with the immunoSEQ multiplex PCR assay covering 54 Vbeta and 13 Jbeta segments. To correct PCR amplification bias, a synthetic template baseline was used for both primer optimization and computational correction. The source study handled its data this way. Reads were assigned to V, D and J genes according to IMGT and analyzed in immunoSEQ Analyzer, with only productive sequences retained. Clonality was calculated as one minus the Shannon entropy normalized by log2 of the number of productive unique sequences. Public and private clones were assessed among the 100 most prevalent clones of each patient and control. Clones were defined as Susac-specific if absent from the healthy and MS cohorts, from over a thousand published viral clones and from other ImmuneACCESS disease sequences. TCRdb applied fastp at Q25 and MiXCR to the public reads, then kept only in-frame beta chains. Identical CDR3 protein sequences are pooled into one entry, listed with their most common genes and DNA. For this entry, the V and J calls and clone size follow TCRdb and not the study's own pipeline. The sample yields around 200,000 distinct CDR3 sequences; over 90% were counted once. The ten largest clones add up to around 0.16% of the sample.

Sequences were obtained from CD8+ T cells from PBMCs. The receptor was isolated from a human donor with Susac syndrome.

For the CDR3, the sequence is CATSRETIYTF. The DNA sequence is TGTGCCACCAGCAGAGAGACCATCTACACCTTC. The V gene is TRBV15 and the J gene is TRBJ1-2, with the D segment identity uncertain. CDR1 LNHNV and CDR2 YYDKDF are derived from the germline V gene (reference sequence). V sheds 0 bases and J sheds 10 bases, leaving 6 bases between their ends. Including the terminal cysteine and phenylalanine, the CDR3 comprises 11 residues. Just the 33-base CDR3 DNA is kept, in frame starting at base 1.